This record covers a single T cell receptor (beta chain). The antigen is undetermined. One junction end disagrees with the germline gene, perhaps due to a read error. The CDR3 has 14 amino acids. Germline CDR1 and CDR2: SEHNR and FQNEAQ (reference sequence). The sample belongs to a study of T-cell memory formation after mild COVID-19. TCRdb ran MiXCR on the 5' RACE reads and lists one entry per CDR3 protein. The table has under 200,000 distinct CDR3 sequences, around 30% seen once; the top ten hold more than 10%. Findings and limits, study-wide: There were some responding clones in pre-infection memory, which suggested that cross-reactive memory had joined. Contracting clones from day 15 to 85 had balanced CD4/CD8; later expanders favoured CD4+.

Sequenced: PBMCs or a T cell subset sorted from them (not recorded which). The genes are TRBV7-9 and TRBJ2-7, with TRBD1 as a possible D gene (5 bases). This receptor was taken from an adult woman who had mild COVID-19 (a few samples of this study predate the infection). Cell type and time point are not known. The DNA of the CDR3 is TGTGCCAGCAACTTAGGCGACAGTCCCTACGAGCAGTACTTC. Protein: CASNLGDSPYEQYF.